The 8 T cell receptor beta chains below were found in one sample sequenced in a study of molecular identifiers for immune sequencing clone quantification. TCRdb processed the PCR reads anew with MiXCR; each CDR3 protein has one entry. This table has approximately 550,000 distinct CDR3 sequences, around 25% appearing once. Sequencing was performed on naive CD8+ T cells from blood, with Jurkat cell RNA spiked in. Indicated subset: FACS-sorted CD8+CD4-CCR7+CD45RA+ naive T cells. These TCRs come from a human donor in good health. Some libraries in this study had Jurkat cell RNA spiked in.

CDR3 in amino acids: CASSEPGQGAHEQFF. The CDR3 DNA reads as TGTGCCAGCAGCGAGCCCGGACAGGGCGCCCATGAGCAGTTCTTC. J is TRBJ2-1 and V is TRBV11-2; TRBD1 aligns across 8 bases. CDR1 and CDR2 (germline): SGHAT, FQNNGV. The CDR3 consists of 15 residues. Losses at the gene ends were 5 bases for V and 8 bases for J; bases not matched to a gene: 11.

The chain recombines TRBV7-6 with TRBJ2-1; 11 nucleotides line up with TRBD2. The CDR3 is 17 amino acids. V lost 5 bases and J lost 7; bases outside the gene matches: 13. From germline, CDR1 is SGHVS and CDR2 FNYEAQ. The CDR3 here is CASSPGTSGATWNEQFF. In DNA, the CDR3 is TGTGCCAGCAGCCCTGGGACTAGCGGAGCCACTTGGAATGAGCAGTTCTTC.

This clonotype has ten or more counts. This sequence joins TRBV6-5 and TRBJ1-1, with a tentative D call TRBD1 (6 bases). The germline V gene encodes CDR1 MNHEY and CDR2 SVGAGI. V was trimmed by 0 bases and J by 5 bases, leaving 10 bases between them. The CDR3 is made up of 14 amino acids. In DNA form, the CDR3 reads TGTGCCAGCAGTTACTCGGGGGGCTATACTGAAGCTTTCTTT. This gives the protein CASSYSGGYTEAFF.

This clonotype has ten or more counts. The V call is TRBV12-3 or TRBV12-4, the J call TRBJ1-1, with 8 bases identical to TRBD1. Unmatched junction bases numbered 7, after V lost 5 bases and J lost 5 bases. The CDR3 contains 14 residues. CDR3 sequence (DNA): TGTGCCAGCAGTGGAACAGGGGGAGGGACTGAAGCTTTCTTT. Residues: CASSGTGGGTEAFF.

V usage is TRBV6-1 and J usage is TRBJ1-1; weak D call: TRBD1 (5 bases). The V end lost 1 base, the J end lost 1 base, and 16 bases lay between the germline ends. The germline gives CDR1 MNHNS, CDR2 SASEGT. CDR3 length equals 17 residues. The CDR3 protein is CASSEGPRVEANTEAFF. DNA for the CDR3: TGTGCCAGCAGTGAAGGGCCCAGGGTGGAGGCGAACACTGAAGCTTTCTTT.

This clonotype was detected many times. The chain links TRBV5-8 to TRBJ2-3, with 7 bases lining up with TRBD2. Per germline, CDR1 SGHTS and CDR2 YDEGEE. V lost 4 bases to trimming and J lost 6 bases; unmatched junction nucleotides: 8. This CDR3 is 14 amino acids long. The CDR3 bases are TGTGCCAGCAGCAGGGTGGCGGGAGATGATACGCAGTATTTT. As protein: CASSRVAGDDTQYF.

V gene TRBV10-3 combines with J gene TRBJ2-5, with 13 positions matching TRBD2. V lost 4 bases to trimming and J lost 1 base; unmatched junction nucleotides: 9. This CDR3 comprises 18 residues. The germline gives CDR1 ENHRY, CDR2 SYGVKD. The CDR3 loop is CAISGTSGSDHIQETQYF. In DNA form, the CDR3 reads TGTGCCATCAGTGGGACTAGCGGGAGCGACCATATCCAAGAGACCCAGTACTTC.

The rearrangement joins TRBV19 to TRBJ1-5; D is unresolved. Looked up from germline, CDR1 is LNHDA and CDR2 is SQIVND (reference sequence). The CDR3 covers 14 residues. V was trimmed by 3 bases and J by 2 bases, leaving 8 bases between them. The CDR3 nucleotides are TGTGCCAGTAGTATGACTGTAGGCAATCAGCCCCAGCATTTT. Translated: CASSMTVGNQPQHF.